The rows below give T cell receptor beta chains drawn from one sample of a study of blood T cell repertoires in COVID-19. The protocol was immunoSEQ multiplex PCR, while the TCRdb copy is restricted to in-frame clones and leaves out a portion. The sample consists of roughly 400,000 clones, nearly 90% of them appearing once. The sample taken for sequencing was PBMCs or T cells enriched from blood (not recorded which). These receptor sequences come from a woman aged 18-29 years who had been exposed to COVID-19. Each CDR3 is given with its conserved first and last residue. The D gene is left open where the match is weak. The size entry is marked missing in some rows and otherwise reads once, few, many or a size class.

TRBV6-1,-,17,TRBJ2-2,-,TGTGCCAGCAGTGAGACCTCCAAGGGGGTTAGCACCGGGGAGCTGTTTTTT,CASSETSKGVSTGELFF
TRBV7-2,-,15,TRBJ1-1,TRBD1,TGTGCCAGCAGCATACGGGACAGGGGGCTTCCTGAAGCTTTCTTT,CASSIRDRGLPEAFF
TRBV5-8,-,11,TRBJ1-1,-,TGTGCCAGCAGCGGGCGGAGGGTGGCTTTCTTT,CASSGRRVAFF
TRBV4-3,-,16,TRBJ2-3,TRBD2,TGCGCCAGCAGCCAAGATCCAGCGGGGGCCACAGATACGCAGTATTTT,CASSQDPAGATDTQYF
TRBV2,-,15,TRBJ2-3,-,TGTGCCAGCAGTGATGGAGAGACTAGCACAGATACGCAGTATTTT,CASSDGETSTDTQYF
TRBV7-7,-,15,TRBJ2-7,TRBD1,TGTGCTAGCAGCTTAGCAGGGGGAGTGGGTTACGAGCAGTACTTC,CASSLAGGVGYEQYF
TRBV28,-,12,TRBJ1-4,-,TGTGCCAGCAGGACAGGACCGGAAAAACTGTTTTTT,CASRTGPEKLFF
TRBV7-6,-,16,TRBJ2-2,-,TGTGCCAGCAGCTTAGGTGCGGGCCGGAACACCGGGGAGCTGTTTTTT,CASSLGAGRNTGELFF
TRBV5-1,-,13,TRBJ1-2,-,TGCGCCAGCAGTATTGTTGGAGAATATGGCTACACCTTC,CASSIVGEYGYTF
TRBV19,-,16,TRBJ2-7,TRBD1,TGTGCCAGTAGTTCTAACGGACAGGGGGTGTCGTACGAGCAGTACTTC,CASSSNGQGVSYEQYF
TRBV18,-,15,TRBJ1-2,-,TGTGCCAGCTCACCTTCCCGGACAGAGTTCTATGGCTACACCTTC,CASSPSRTEFYGYTF
TRBV11-1,once,14,TRBJ2-5,-,TGTGCCAGCAGCTTAGGACACACAGAAGAGACCCAGTACTTC,CASSLGHTEETQYF
TRBV27,-,14,TRBJ2-1,-,TGTGCCAGCAGTTTAGGCGGACTGTACAATGAGCAGTTCTTC,CASSLGGLYNEQFF
TRBV6-5,-,16,TRBJ2-1,TRBD2,TGTGCCAGCAGTTACCTTCTTAGCGGGGGGCCTAATGAGCAGTTCTTC,CASSYLLSGGPNEQFF
TRBV6-2/TRBV6-3,-,13,TRBJ1-2,-,TGTGCCAGCAGTTTGAGGGGGACCTATGGCTACACCTTC,CASSLRGTYGYTF
TRBV5-1,-,17,TRBJ2-1,-,TGCGCCAGCAGCATGGGAGGGGGGGCCTCTCGGTACAATGAGCAGTTCTTC,CASSMGGGASRYNEQFF
TRBV7-6,few,19,TRBJ1-3,TRBD1,TGTGCCTCGGGGTACAGGGACAGGGAACTCTCAAGCTCTGGAAACACCATATATTTT,CASGYRDRELSSSGNTIYF
TRBV3-1/TRBV3-2,-,13,TRBJ2-7,-,TGTGCCAGCAGCCAAGTTGAGGCGGGATGGCCGTACTTC,CASSQVEAGWPYF
TRBV10-3,-,15,TRBJ2-1,TRBD2,TGTGCCATCAGTTCGAGCGGGGGGGCCTACAATGAGCAGTTCTTC,CAISSSGGAYNEQFF
TRBV7-3,-,15,TRBJ1-6,TRBD1,TGTGCCAGCAGCCAGTCCCGGGACAGCAATTCACCCCTCCACTTT,CASSQSRDSNSPLHF
TRBV6-2/TRBV6-3,-,19,TRBJ1-2,-,TGTGCCAGCAGTTACCCGACAGACAGAACGGCCATACGATTGGATGGCTACACCTTC,CASSYPTDRTAIRLDGYTF
TRBV30,-,13,TRBJ2-7,-,TGTGCCTGGAGTGTCTCGTTTACCTACGAGCAGTACTTC,CAWSVSFTYEQYF
TRBV18,-,17,TRBJ1-1,-,TGTGCCAGCTCACCACGGGGAGCCGGGGGAGGGGACACTGAAGCTTTCTTT,CASSPRGAGGGDTEAFF
TRBV6-5,once,14,TRBJ2-1,-,TGTGCCAGCAGCCGGGACTCACAGGCCCCCGGCCAACTCTTC,CASSRDSQAPGQLF
TRBV3-1/TRBV3-2,-,17,TRBJ2-5,-,TGTGCCAGCAGCCAAGATGAGGGGGACACCAGACAAGAGACCCAGTACTTC,CASSQDEGDTRQETQYF
TRBV5-8,-,16,TRBJ1-6,-,TGTGCCAGCTCCGGGGGGCTACAGGGAAGAGGTTCACCCCTCCACTTT,CASSGGLQGRGSPLHF
TRBV15,-,18,TRBJ1-6,TRBD1,TGTGCCACCAGCAGAGGGGGGACAGGAGGGGTCTATAATTCACCCCTCCACTTT,CATSRGGTGGVYNSPLHF
TRBV6-5,-,15,TRBJ1-1,TRBD1,TGTGCCAGCAGCAGACAGGGGGCGCAGGGCACTGAAGCTTTCTTT,CASSRQGAQGTEAFF
TRBV11-2,-,15,TRBJ1-1,TRBD1,TGTGCCAGCAGCTCGTTCCACAGGGGGAACACTGAAGCTTTCTTT,CASSSFHRGNTEAFF
TRBV7-9,-,18,TRBJ1-2,TRBD1,TGTGCCAGCAGCCGATTAGGGGAACTCGGACAGGGGGCCTATGGCTACACCTTC,CASSRLGELGQGAYGYTF
TRBV4-2,-,16,TRBJ2-4,-,TGTGCCAGCAGCCAAGGGGCCCAGGGGCAGGGGGGCCCACAGTACTTC,CASSQGAQGQGGPQYF
TRBV6-5,-,15,TRBJ2-3,-,TGTGCCAGCAGTTCCCGGGTAGTTAGCACAGATACGCAGTATTTT,CASSSRVVSTDTQYF
TRBV13,-,15,TRBJ1-2,-,TGTGCCAGCAGCTTATACACGGACTCTAACTATGGCTACACCTTC,CASSLYTDSNYGYTF
TRBV19,-,13,TRBJ1-1,TRBD1,TGTGCCAGTACCCGGACAGGGAGGACTGAAGCTTTCTTT,CASTRTGRTEAFF
TRBV4-1,-,17,TRBJ2-7,TRBD2,TGCGCCAGCAGCCAAGGAGTGGGACTAGCCAGGTCCTACGAGCAGTACTTC,CASSQGVGLARSYEQYF
TRBV5-1,-,15,TRBJ1-2,TRBD1,TGCGCCAGCAGCAACCGGGACAGGGGACCTCCCGGCTACACCTTC,CASSNRDRGPPGYTF
TRBV28,-,14,TRBJ2-7,TRBD1,TGTGCCAGCAGTTTCGGGACAGGGAGGGACGAGCAGTACTTC,CASSFGTGRDEQYF
TRBV24-1,-,12,TRBJ2-7,-,TGTGCCACCAGTGCCGGGGGCTACGAGCAGTACTTC,CATSAGGYEQYF
TRBV7-2,-,14,TRBJ1-2,TRBD1,TGTGCCAGCAGCTTCTCGGGACAGGATTATGGCTACACCTTC,CASSFSGQDYGYTF
TRBV7-6,-,16,TRBJ1-6,TRBD1,TGTGCCAGCAGCCCCATACGGACAGGGGATAATTCACCCCTCCACTTT,CASSPIRTGDNSPLHF
TRBV4-1,-,15,TRBJ1-2,-,TGCGCCAGCAGCCAATCGACAGGTTTGAGCTATGGCTACACCTTC,CASSQSTGLSYGYTF
TRBV9,-,14,TRBJ2-7,TRBD1,TGTGCCAGCAGCTCGACAGGGGGCAGGGACGAGCAGTACTTC,CASSSTGGRDEQYF
TRBV9,-,15,TRBJ1-2,TRBD1,TGTGCCAGCAGCGTAGCGATGGGACAGTCCTATGGCTACACCTTC,CASSVAMGQSYGYTF
TRBV28,once,19,TRBJ2-2,TRBD2,TGTGCCAGCAGTGCCCCCCCTAGAGGGGGGACTAGTAGGGCCGGGGAGCTGTTTTTT,CASSAPPRGGTSRAGELFF
TRBV9,-,16,TRBJ2-1,-,TGTGCCAGCAGCGTAGCTTCTCAGGCCTACTACAATGAGCAGTTCTTC,CASSVASQAYYNEQFF
TRBV5-6,-,14,TRBJ1-5,-,TGTGCCAGCAGCTTTTTATTGGGCGATCAGCCCCAGCATTTT,CASSFLLGDQPQHF
TRBV28,few,14,TRBJ1-5,TRBD1,TGTGCCAGCAGACCGGGACAGGGCGGTCAGCCCCAGCATTTT,CASRPGQGGQPQHF
TRBV6-2/TRBV6-3,-,13,TRBJ2-5,-,TGTGCCAGCAGTTACTATGGGGGCAAGACCCAGTACTTC,CASSYYGGKTQYF
TRBV3-1/TRBV3-2,-,15,TRBJ1-1,TRBD1,TGTGCCAGCAGTTTGCCCGGGACAGGGAACACTGAAGCTTTCTTT,CASSLPGTGNTEAFF